Following are 31 T cell receptor beta chains from one sample sequenced in a study of CD8+ T cells in alopecia areata. RNA was isolated and reverse transcribed to cDNA, the sequencing template. Some clones are missing from TCRdb's copy, which holds only in-frame ones; the method was immunoSEQ multiplex PCR. The sample includes some 31,000 clones, around 80% of them seen just once. Specimen: NKG2D-low CD8+ T cells sorted from blood. The source is a human donor with alopecia areata.

As DNA, the CDR3 is TGTGCCAGCAGTTTCCCTCCCCGAACAGACAGTAGATTTGGGTACATTCAGTACTTC. Protein: CASSFPPRTDSRFGYIQYF. The chain combines TRBV28 with TRBJ2-4; the D gene is possibly TRBD1 (5 bases). With 3 bases removed from V and 8 bases from J, the gap between germline ends came to 29 bases. Germline V CDR1 and CDR2: MDHEN, SYDVKM. The CDR3 is 19 residues long.

This rearrangement joins TRBV14 to TRBJ2-1, with 9 bases matching TRBD2. The CDR3 loop spans 15 amino acids. Losses at the gene ends were 3 bases for V and 0 bases for J; bases not matched to a gene: 0. Germline lookup yields CDR1 SGHDN and CDR2 FVKESK. CDR3 amino acids: CASSHSGSSYNEQFF. The CDR3 region has the DNA TGTGCCAGCAGCCATAGCGGGAGCTCCTACAATGAGCAGTTCTTC.

This chain uses TRBV7-2 with TRBJ2-1, with TRBD1 as a possible D gene (5 bases). The germline V gene encodes CDR1 SGHTA and CDR2 FQGNSA. Trimming shortened V by 5 bases and J by 6 bases, and 14 bases separated the two germline ends. The CDR3 extends over 14 amino acids. CDR3 nucleotides: TGTGCCAGCAGCCCCAGGGTCGTGGGCAATGAGCAGTTCTTC. This sequence encodes CASSPRVVGNEQFF.

There are a few counts of this clone. This CDR3 reads CASRDTYEQYF. The CDR3 DNA reads as TGTGCCAGCCGGGACACCTACGAGCAGTACTTC. The chain employs TRBV6-6 and TRBJ2-7; perhaps TRBD1 as D (6 bases). V lost 8 bases to trimming and J lost 2 bases, with 7 bases between them. Germline loops: CDR1 MNHNY, CDR2 SVGAGI (reference sequence). The CDR3 contains 11 residues.

This sequence joins TRBV7-2 and TRBJ1-1; TRBD1 aligns across 7 bases. The length of the CDR3 is 14 residues. CDR1 is SGHTA, CDR2 FQGNSA, per germline. V lost 6 bases to trimming and J lost 5 bases; unmatched junction nucleotides: 9. CDR3 DNA: TGTGCCAGCAGTAAACACAGGGGAGAAACTGAAGCTTTCTTT. This translates into CASSKHRGETEAFF.

This chain connects TRBV6-5 to TRBJ2-7; D possibly matches TRBD1 or TRBD2 (5 bases each). Germline CDR1 is MNHEY and CDR2 is SVGAGI. V lost 4 bases to trimming and J lost 3 bases, with 16 bases between them. The CDR3 spans 15 residues. Here the CDR3 reads CASSLTRDGHYEQYF. DNA of the CDR3: TGTGCCAGCAGTTTGACCCGGGACGGCCACTACGAGCAGTACTTC.

The genes are TRBV11-2 and TRBJ2-3; 8 nucleotides match TRBD1. With 5 bases clipped from V and 5 bases from J, the junction kept 6 bases outside the gene matches. The germline gives CDR1 SGHAT, CDR2 FQNNGV. This CDR3 spans 14 amino acids. This chain's CDR3 is CASSIGQGGDTQYF. CDR3 sequence (DNA): TGTGCCAGCAGCATTGGACAGGGAGGAGATACGCAGTATTTT.

The J gene is TRBJ2-3, the V gene TRBV4-2; the D is unclear. CDR1 LGHNA and CDR2 YNFKEQ come from the germline V gene. V lost 0 bases, J lost 0 bases, and 7 bases lay in between. This CDR3 spans 15 amino acids. The CDR3 bases are TGTGCCAGCAGCCAAGACCAGACTAGCACAGATACGCAGTATTTT. It translates to CASSQDQTSTDTQYF.

The chain carries TRBV6-5 and TRBJ1-1, with D unresolved. The V end lost 6 bases, the J end lost 3 bases, and 5 bases lay between the germline ends. The CDR3 contains 11 residues. In germline, CDR1 is MNHEY, CDR2 SVGAGI. In nucleotides, the CDR3 is TGTGCCAGCAGCGACCACACTGAAGCTTTCTTT. Translated, it gives CASSDHTEAFF.

This sequence joins TRBV6-1 and TRBJ2-6, with a tentative D call TRBD1 (6 bases). V lost 4 bases and J 0 bases, leaving 16 bases between the germline ends. Looked up from germline, CDR1 is MNHNS and CDR2 is SASEGT. The CDR3 has 18 amino acids. This chain's CDR3 is CASSGWTDSASGANVLTF. The CDR3 nucleotides read TGTGCCAGCAGTGGCTGGACAGACTCCGCCTCTGGGGCCAACGTCCTGACTTTC.

This clone ranks as medium-sized (0.01 to 0.1%). The chain employs TRBV7-6 and TRBJ2-1, with unresolved D. The CDR3 sequence is 12 residues long. Trimming shortened V by 2 bases and J by 7 bases, and 6 bases separated the two germline ends. Germline CDR1 and CDR2: SGHVS and FNYEAQ. The CDR3 sequence is CASSLFGNEQFF. DNA for the CDR3: TGTGCCAGCAGCTTATTTGGGAATGAGCAGTTCTTC.

The gene calls are TRBV7-2 and TRBJ2-3; D remains unclear. Trimming removed 3 bases from V and 4 bases from J, with 14 bases in between. CDR3 length: 15 residues. Germline loops: CDR1 SGHTA, CDR2 FQGNSA. CDR3 sequence (DNA): TGTGCCAGCAGCTTTGGGGTCATGGTGGCAGATACGCAGTATTTT. This encodes CASSFGVMVADTQYF.

This clone was seen only a few times. The V call is TRBV7-2, the J call TRBJ2-7, with 7 positions matching TRBD1. Germline lookup yields CDR1 SGHTA and CDR2 FQGNSA. The CDR3 has 15 residues. J lost 4 bases, V lost 5 bases, and 11 bases had no gene match. The DNA of the CDR3 is TGTGCCAGCAGCGACGCGACAGGGTCTGGATACGAGCAGTACTTC. Encoded protein: CASSDATGSGYEQYF. The whole variable domain, remainder taken from reference TRBV7-2 and TRBJ2-7, is GAGVSQSPSNKVTEKGKDVELRCDPISGHTALYWYRQSLGQGLEFLIYFQGNSAPDKSGLPSDRFSAERTGGSVSTLTIQRTQQEDSAVYLCASSDATGSGYEQYFGPGTRLTVT.

This clone showed up just once. The same CDR3 can be traced to other DNA sequences in this sample. V usage is TRBV29-1 and J usage is TRBJ1-1; possible D gene TRBD1, 6 bases. Germline CDR1 is SQVTM and CDR2 is ANQGSEA. V was shortened by 3 bases and J by 8 bases, with 10 bases between the two germline ends. The CDR3 length is 11 residues. Here the CDR3 DNA reads TGCAGCGTTGAGCGGCAGGGGGAAGCTTTCTTT. Translated, it gives CSVERQGEAFF.

This clone has a single count. The chain links TRBV28 to TRBJ2-7, with 8 bases that match TRBD1. Germline V gives CDR1 MDHEN, CDR2 SYDVKM. V was pared by 6 bases and J by 6 bases, with 7 bases of the junction left unmatched. CDR3 length: 13 amino acids. CDR3 region: CASRLRTGTEQYF. The CDR3 nucleotides are TGTGCCAGCAGACTCCGGACAGGGACCGAGCAGTACTTC.

This chain links TRBV5-1 with TRBJ2-1; D call uncertain. The CDR3 runs to 13 residues. V lost 4 bases and J lost 5, with 10 bases in between. In germline, CDR1 is SGHRS, CDR2 YFSETQ. CDR3 region: CASSPRRDNEQFF. The DNA for the CDR3 is TGCGCCAGCAGCCCGCGTCGTGACAATGAGCAGTTCTTC. The entire variable domain, with the rest obtained from reference TRBV5-1 and TRBJ2-1, is as follows: KAGVTQTPRYLIKTRGQQVTLSCSPISGHRSVSWYQQTPGQGLQFLFEYFSETQRNKGNFPGRFSGRQFSNSRSEMNVSTLELGDSALYLCASSPRRDNEQFFGPGTRLTVL.

V gene TRBV19 combines with J gene TRBJ2-1; possibly TRBD2 for D (5 bases). The V gene's germline CDR1 is LNHDA and CDR2 SQIVND (reference sequence). The CDR3 totals 13 residues. Trimming removed 2 bases at V and 6 bases at J, with 8 bases between. The CDR3 sequence: CASSISSLNEQFF. CDR3 coding DNA: TGTGCCAGTAGTATATCTAGCCTCAATGAGCAGTTCTTC.

The V call is TRBV27, the J call TRBJ2-1; the match to TRBD2 covers 15 bases. V shed 6 bases and J 9 bases; nucleotides not matched to a gene: 9. The germline V gene has CDR1 MNHEY and CDR2 SMNVEV (reference sequence). The CDR3 runs 16 residues. CDR3 sequence: CASRPEGLAGGPEQFF. CDR3 DNA: TGTGCCAGCAGACCGGAGGGACTAGCGGGAGGCCCTGAGCAGTTCTTC.

This clone was detected once. The chain employs TRBV27 and TRBJ1-5; possibly TRBD1 for D (5 bases). Trimming stripped 6 bases from V and 6 bases from J, with 18 bases between. Germline-derived CDR1 and CDR2 are MNHEY and SMNVEV (reference sequence). This CDR3 has 15 residues. This CDR3 reads CASSAQWGVSQPQHF. The CDR3 DNA sequence: TGTGCCAGCAGCGCTCAGTGGGGGGTGAGTCAGCCCCAGCATTTT.

V and J are TRBV6-1 and TRBJ2-7; 7 bases map to TRBD2. The germline gives CDR1 MNHNS, CDR2 SASEGT. Unmatched junction bases numbered 7, after V lost 5 bases and J lost 0 bases. This CDR3 region has 15 residues. The CDR3 bases are TGTGCCAGCAGTCTAATCAGCGGGGACTCCTACGAGCAGTACTTC. Amino acids: CASSLISGDSYEQYF.

The chain combines TRBV7-3 with TRBJ2-3, with 7 positions matching TRBD1. The CDR3 spans 17 residues. V was clipped by 3 bases and J by 0 bases; unmatched bases: 9. CDR1 and CDR2 from the germline V gene are SGHTA and FQGTGA. The CDR3 is CASSFHRQGASTDTQYF. The CDR3 DNA reads as TGTGCCAGCAGCTTCCACCGACAGGGAGCTAGCACAGATACGCAGTATTTT.

CDR3 residues: CASSRDRVWTEAFF. The CDR3 coding sequence is TGCGCCAGCAGCCGGGACAGGGTCTGGACTGAAGCTTTCTTT. V gene TRBV4-3 combines with J gene TRBJ1-1, with 9 bases lining up with TRBD1. Trimming at V came to 4 bases and at J to 5 bases, leaving 5 bases not matched to a gene. This CDR3 is built from 14 residues. Germline V gene data show CDR1 as LGHNA and CDR2 as YSLEER.

This clone has a handful of counts. The gene calls are TRBV15 and TRBJ2-1; D not resolved. CDR1 is LNHNV, CDR2 YYDKDF, per germline (reference sequence). Trimming removed 0 bases from V and 0 bases from J, with 9 bases in between. The CDR3 contains 16 residues. Here the CDR3 reads CATSRERSSSYNEQFF. The CDR3 region has the DNA TGTGCCACCAGCAGAGAGCGGAGTAGCTCCTACAATGAGCAGTTCTTC.

The chain recombines TRBV5-1 with TRBJ2-5; possibly TRBD1 for D (5 bases). V lost 4 bases, J lost 1 base, and 14 bases lay in between. Germline CDR1 SGHRS, CDR2 YFSETQ. The CDR3 has 15 residues. The CDR3, as DNA: TGCGCCAGCAGCCACCAGGGTGGGGTCCAAGAGACCCAGTACTTC. It yields the protein CASSHQGGVQETQYF.

The J gene is TRBJ2-3, the V gene TRBV27; maybe TRBD1 (5 bases). The germline V and J ends were trimmed by 3 bases and 4 bases, with 11 bases remaining between them. Germline-derived CDR1 and CDR2 are MNHEY and SMNVEV (reference sequence). The CDR3 totals 14 residues. CDR3 sequence: CASSFQGIPDTQYF. The CDR3 DNA is TGTGCCAGCAGTTTCCAGGGCATCCCAGATACGCAGTATTTT.

The rearrangement links TRBV30 to TRBJ2-1; the D call may be TRBD1 or TRBD2 (5 bases each). The germline V gene has CDR1 GTSNPN and CDR2 SVGIG (reference sequence). The CDR3 length is 12 residues. Trimming cost V 1 base and J 6 bases, with 7 bases left between them. In DNA form, the CDR3 reads TGTGCCTGGAGTGATGGGGGCAATGAGCAGTTCTTC. It is translated as CAWSDGGNEQFF.

The rearrangement uses TRBV28 and TRBJ2-1; 14 bases line up with TRBD2. Per germline, CDR1 MDHEN and CDR2 SYDVKM. The CDR3 consists of 16 residues. Trimming at V came to 3 bases and at J to 4 bases, leaving 2 bases not matched to a gene. Here the CDR3 DNA reads TGTGCCAGCAGTTTTGGGACTAGCGGGAGATACAATGAGCAGTTCTTC. The encoded protein is CASSFGTSGRYNEQFF.

This chain links TRBV30 with TRBJ2-7, with 7 bases that match TRBD1. CDR3 length equals 12 residues. V trimming: 3 bases; J trimming: 5 bases; junction bases outside the gene matches: 4. CDR1 GTSNPN and CDR2 SVGIG come from the germline V gene (reference sequence). DNA of the CDR3: TGTGCCTGGAGCCTGACAGGGAACGAGCAGTACTTC. As protein: CAWSLTGNEQYF.

The chain is built from TRBV27 and TRBJ2-7; TRBD1 matches at 9 bases. The CDR3 spans 17 residues. J gave up 5 bases and V 5 bases, and 16 bases lay outside the gene matches. CDR1 is MNHEY, CDR2 SMNVEV, per germline (reference sequence). CDR3 sequence: CASSRLIPGQGSHEQYF. CDR3 bases: TGTGCCAGCAGTAGACTTATACCCGGACAGGGGAGTCACGAGCAGTACTTC.

This clone is hyperexpanded. This chain uses TRBV28 with TRBJ1-6; no clear D gene. CDR3 length: 15 residues. The germline V gene encodes CDR1 MDHEN and CDR2 SYDVKM. V lost 5 bases and J lost 8, with 16 bases in between. The chain's CDR3 is CASSVWSQDYSPLHF. The CDR3 region has the DNA TGTGCCAGCAGTGTTTGGTCCCAAGATTATTCACCCCTCCACTTT.

The genes are TRBV5-1 and TRBJ2-3, with D possibly TRBD2 on 6 matching bases. Germline V lookup: CDR1 SGHRS, CDR2 YFSETQ. The ends were cut back, 6 bases at V and 0 bases at J, with 14 bases in the middle. CDR3 length equals 15 residues. The CDR3 region is CASTYGTQSTDTQYF. The CDR3 nucleotides are TGCGCCAGCACCTACGGGACTCAAAGCACAGATACGCAGTATTTT.